These T cell receptor beta chains were read from a single sample in a study of Ad26.COV2.S vaccination and SARS-CoV-2 variants. TCRdb's table, derived via immunoSEQ multiplex PCR, lists solely in-frame clones and lacks some. The sample lists about 320,000 clones, 86% occurring once. Sequencing used peripheral blood, obtained in a trial of Ad26.COV2.S vaccine versus placebo. The source of these receptors is a person aged 18-65 years who received the Ad26.COV2.S COVID-19 vaccine or a placebo. The CDR3 runs from the conserved cysteine through the conserved F or W. The D gene is left open where the match is weak. The size of a clone is reported for some rows only, either as once, few or many, or as a class for expanded clones.

>-|TRBJ2-1|TRBV5-1|-|14
CASAGGSSYNEQFF
TGCGCCAGCGCGGGCGGAAGCTCCTACAATGAGCAGTTCTTC
>-|TRBJ2-1|TRBV27|-|14
CASSLLGGYNEQFF
TGTGCCAGCAGTTTACTAGGGGGCTACAATGAGCAGTTCTTC
>TRBD1|TRBJ1-3|TRBV4-3|-|13
CASSQEKQGAIYF
TGCGCCAGCAGCCAAGAAAAACAGGGGGCCATATATTTT
>-|TRBJ1-3|TRBV30|-|13
CAWSVGSGNTIYF
TGTGCCTGGAGTGTAGGCTCTGGAAACACCATATATTTT
>-|TRBJ2-1|TRBV7-9|-|13
CASRKAGSNEQFF
TGTGCCAGCAGAAAAGCGGGTTCCAATGAGCAGTTCTTC
>-|TRBJ2-1|TRBV13|-|18
CASSLRGLSPLSYNEQFF
TGTGCCAGCAGCCTTCGGGGGTTGTCCCCGCTCTCGTACAATGAGCAGTTCTTC
>TRBD1|TRBJ2-7|TRBV5-1|-|18
CASSLANFQGAPYYEQYF
TGCGCCAGCAGCTTGGCCAATTTTCAGGGGGCGCCTTACTACGAGCAGTACTTC
>-|TRBJ1-2|TRBV5-6|-|13
CASSSGRESGYTF
TGTGCCAGCAGCTCGGGAAGGGAGTCGGGCTACACCTTC
>-|TRBJ2-5|TRBV4-2|-|16
CASSRHIYRNQETQYF
TGTGCCAGCAGCCGTCACATCTACAGGAATCAAGAGACCCAGTACTTC
>TRBD1|TRBJ1-5|TRBV6-1|-|15
CASSEARTGRQPQHF
TGTGCCAGCAGTGAAGCAAGGACAGGGCGTCAGCCCCAGCATTTT
>-|TRBJ1-5|TRBV4-1|-|18
CASSPWWWRTSSNQPQHF
TGCGCCAGCAGCCCTTGGTGGTGGCGGACTTCTAGCAATCAGCCCCAGCATTTT
>-|TRBJ1-1|TRBV7-4|-|15
CASSLVGTLNTEAFF
TGTGCCAGCAGCTTAGTGGGGACTCTGAACACTGAAGCTTTCTTT
>TRBD1|TRBJ2-6|TRBV18|-|16
CASSQQGVAGANVLTF
TGTGCCAGCTCACAACAGGGGGTGGCTGGGGCCAACGTCCTGACTTTC
>-|TRBJ1-2|TRBV5-6|-|12
CASSSENYGYTF
TGTGCCAGCAGCTCGGAGAACTATGGCTACACCTTC
>TRBD2|TRBJ2-2|TRBV3-1/TRBV3-2|-|17
CASSSHGRGGNTGELFF
TGTGCCAGCAGCTCCCACGGACGGGGGGGGAACACCGGGGAGCTGTTTTTT
>TRBD2|TRBJ2-5|TRBV30|-|16
CAWSIPSGGAQETQYF
TGTGCCTGGAGCATTCCTAGCGGGGGGGCCCAAGAGACCCAGTACTTC
>-|TRBJ1-1|TRBV5-4|-|14
CASSTRTVNTEAFF
TGTGCCAGCAGCACACGGACAGTGAACACTGAAGCTTTCTTT
>TRBD1|TRBJ2-7|TRBV6-2/TRBV6-3|-|15
CASSAVPGGSYEQYF
TGTGCCAGCAGTGCCGTTCCAGGGGGCAGCTACGAGCAGTACTTC
>-|TRBJ2-1|TRBV7-3|-|13
CASSGASLNEQFF
TGTGCCAGCAGCGGGGCTAGCCTGAATGAGCAGTTCTTC
>-|TRBJ2-1|TRBV3-1/TRBV3-2|-|13
CASSQKGSSEQFF
TGTGCCAGCAGCCAAAAAGGGTCAAGTGAGCAGTTCTTC
>-|TRBJ2-4|TRBV3-1/TRBV3-2|-|13
CASSRSSGNIQYF
TGTGCCAGCAGCCGGAGTAGCGGAAACATTCAGTACTTC
>TRBD1|TRBJ1-1|TRBV9|medium-sized|16
CASSDRQGARSTEAFF
TGTGCCAGCAGCGACCGACAGGGGGCGCGGAGCACTGAAGCTTTCTTT
>TRBD1|TRBJ2-5|TRBV5-4|-|14
CASSSGQAVETQYF
TGTGCCAGCAGCTCCGGACAGGCTGTGGAGACCCAGTACTTC
>-|TRBJ1-3|TRBV19|-|13
CASARNSGNTIYF
TGTGCCAGCGCTCGAAACTCTGGAAACACCATATATTTT
>TRBD1|TRBJ2-1|TRBV27|-|15
CASSPLLDRANEQFF
TGTGCCAGCAGTCCCCTTTTAGACAGGGCCAATGAGCAGTTCTTC
>-|TRBJ2-7|TRBV7-2|-|15
CASSLAPSTSYEQYF
TGTGCCAGCAGCTTAGCCCCGTCCACCTCCTACGAGCAGTACTTC
>TRBD1|TRBJ2-4|TRBV2|-|14
CASSGDRAPDIQYF
TGTGCCAGCAGTGGGGACAGGGCCCCCGACATTCAGTACTTC
>-|TRBJ1-3|TRBV5-1|-|15
CASSLGGSSGNTIYF
TGCGCCAGCAGCTTGGGAGGCAGCTCTGGAAACACCATATATTTT